A single sample gave rise to the 31 T cell receptor beta chains below, sequenced in a study of T cell responses to AZD1222 COVID-19 vaccine. Produced via immunoSEQ multiplex PCR; TCRdb's table is partial and in-frame only. Counted here are approximately 140,000 clones, 90% occurring once; the ten biggest clones make up approximately 1.6%. This specimen was peripheral blood, taken 28 days after the second AZD1222 dose. The receptors derive from an adult who received the AZD1222 COVID-19 vaccine.

This chain connects TRBV7-9 to TRBJ2-1; D is ambiguous. The CDR3 spans 12 residues. Germline V gives CDR1 SEHNR, CDR2 FQNEAQ (reference sequence). Trimming took off 5 bases at V and 7 bases at J, with 9 bases between the two ends. The CDR3 nucleotides are TGTGCCAGCAGCCCGTTGGTAAATGAGCAGTTCTTC. This translates into CASSPLVNEQFF. The full variable domain, rest sourced from reference TRBV7-9 and TRBJ2-1, is DTGVSQNPRHKITKRGQNVTFRCDPISEHNRLYWYRQTLGQGPEFLTYFQNEAQLEKSRLLSDRFSAERPKGSFSTLEIQRTEQGDSAMYLCASSPLVNEQFFGPGTRLTVL.

The chain is built from TRBV27 and TRBJ2-5; D gene uncertain. Germline V CDR1 and CDR2: MNHEY, SMNVEV (reference sequence). Trimming removed 0 bases at V and 4 bases at J, with 9 bases between. The CDR3 consists of 14 residues. CDR3 bases: TGTGCCAGCAGTTTATCCTATGTGGGAGAGACCCAGTACTTC. Protein: CASSLSYVGETQYF.

The rearrangement uses TRBV4-2 and TRBJ2-1; maybe TRBD2 (6 bases). The CDR3 is 11 residues long. Germline-derived CDR1 and CDR2 are LGHNA and YNFKEQ. The ends were cut back, 7 bases at V and 9 bases at J, with 10 bases in the middle. The CDR3 loop is CASTGSAEQFF. The CDR3, as DNA: TGTGCCAGCACCGGGAGTGCTGAGCAGTTCTTC.

V is TRBV6-5 and J is TRBJ2-7, with 12 nucleotides matching TRBD2. V was clipped by 5 bases and J by 2 bases; unmatched bases: 4. The CDR3 has 15 amino acids. Germline CDR1 and CDR2: MNHEY and SVGAGI. The CDR3 spells CASSPLAGGPYEQYF. The CDR3 DNA follows: TGTGCCAGCAGTCCCCTAGCGGGAGGGCCCTACGAGCAGTACTTC.

The chain combines TRBV19 with TRBJ2-4; tentatively, D is TRBD1 (6 bases). This CDR3 contains 12 residues. Trimming shortened V by 1 base and J by 13 bases, and 11 bases separated the two germline ends. Germline values: CDR1 LNHDA, CDR2 SQIVND (reference sequence). Written as DNA, the CDR3 is TGTGCCAGTAGTATAGGATTGGACAGACAGTACTTC. Its translation: CASSIGLDRQYF.

The chain links TRBV5-1 to TRBJ2-1, with D uncertain. Germline CDR1 and CDR2: SGHRS and YFSETQ. Trimming pared 1 base from V and 10 bases from J, leaving 18 bases between. The CDR3 is 15 residues long. The CDR3 nucleotides read TGCGCCAGCAGCTTGTCCCCGTACCCCCTCTGGGAGCAGTTCTTC. It is translated as CASSLSPYPLWEQFF.

The CDR3: CACTPGRSTGELFF. For the CDR3, the DNA is TGTGCCTGTACCCCAGGGAGGAGCACCGGGGAGCTGTTTTTT. V is TRBV30 and J is TRBJ2-2; D perhaps matches TRBD2 (6 bases). CDR3 length: 14 residues. Germline V gives CDR1 GTSNPN, CDR2 SVGIG (reference sequence). Trimming shortened V by 6 bases and J by 4 bases, and 15 bases separated the two germline ends.

CDR3 amino acids: CASSSRRSRGIEAFF. The CDR3 region has the DNA TGTGCCAGCAGTTCCCGAAGGAGCCGAGGGATTGAAGCTTTCTTT. The chain combines TRBV28 with TRBJ1-1; D is unresolved. CDR1 is MDHEN and CDR2 is SYDVKM in the germline V gene. This CDR3 is built from 15 residues. V was shortened by 4 bases and J by 7 bases, with 19 bases between the two germline ends.

The J gene is TRBJ2-1, the V gene TRBV6-6; the D gene is possibly TRBD2 (5 bases). Per germline, CDR1 MNHNY and CDR2 SVGAGI (reference sequence). Between the trimmed V and J ends, which lost 2 bases and 7 bases, there was a span of 15 bases. This CDR3 comprises 15 residues. Here the CDR3 reads CASSYPTGGVNEQFF. The CDR3 DNA reads as TGTGCCAGCAGTTACCCTACCGGAGGTGTTAATGAGCAGTTCTTC.

This clone was seen just once. V and J are TRBV6-5 and TRBJ1-5; 8 nucleotides line up with TRBD1. After removal of 6 bases from V and 4 bases from J, the junction contained 8 bases not matched to a gene. The CDR3 runs 15 residues. Germline values: CDR1 MNHEY, CDR2 SVGAGI. This chain's CDR3 is CASRLDRAGNQPQHF. The DNA for the CDR3 is TGTGCCAGCAGACTGGACAGGGCAGGTAATCAGCCCCAGCATTTT.

This clone was observed a few times. The chain carries TRBV21-1 and TRBJ1-3; the D call of TRBD1 is as the table states it, not checked on the DNA. TRBV21-1 is listed as a pseudogene. This CDR3 is built from 16 residues. Here the CDR3 DNA reads TGTGCCAGCAGCAGGGGGCCGGGACGGTCTGGAAACACCATATATTTT. It yields the protein CASSRGPGRSGNTIYF.

The V gene is TRBV6-5, the J gene TRBJ1-3; D is ambiguous. The CDR3 covers 15 residues. From germline, CDR1 is MNHEY and CDR2 SVGAGI. V dropped 2 bases and J dropped 2 bases, with 10 bases sitting between them. CDR3 sequence reads: CASSYNFNPGNTIYF. The CDR3 nucleotides read TGTGCCAGCAGTTACAACTTCAATCCTGGAAACACCATATATTTT.

This chain links TRBV4-3 with TRBJ2-7; D gene unclear. The CDR3 loop spans 15 amino acids. V was clipped by 0 bases and J by 2 bases, with 11 bases between them. Germline-derived CDR1 and CDR2 are LGHNA and YSLEER. The CDR3 loop is CASSQEIGPTYEQYF. The DNA for the CDR3 is TGCGCCAGCAGCCAAGAAATTGGGCCCACCTACGAGCAGTACTTC.

The J gene is TRBJ2-6, the V gene TRBV7-2; D unclear. Germline CDR1 SGHTA, CDR2 FQGNSA. Trimming removed 1 base from V and 2 bases from J, with 6 bases in between. CDR3 length: 15 residues. Here the CDR3 DNA reads TGTGCCAGCAGCTTAGGCCGCACTGGGGCCAACGTCCTGACTTTC. Translated, it gives CASSLGRTGANVLTF.

This chain connects TRBV21-1 to TRBJ2-3; the table's D call TRBD1 went unverified against the DNA. TRBV21-1 is a pseudogene segment. The CDR3 extends over 16 amino acids. CDR3 coding DNA: TGTGCCAGCAGCAAAAGAACAGGGGTAAGCACAGATACGCAGTATTTT. Translating it yields CASSKRTGVSTDTQYF.

V is TRBV4-1 and J is TRBJ1-4, with D uncertain. CDR1 is MGHRA and CDR2 is YSYEKL in the germline V gene. There are 15 residues in the CDR3. V lost 3 bases, J lost 8 bases, and 16 bases lay in between. For the CDR3, the DNA is TGCGCCAGCAGCCAGGGTTGGGCCCTAGGGGAAAAACTGTTTTTT. Its protein product is CASSQGWALGEKLFF.

The V gene is TRBV5-1, the J gene TRBJ2-4; D perhaps matches TRBD1 (6 bases). The CDR3 sequence is 18 residues long. Germline V gene sequence: CDR1 SGHRS, CDR2 YFSETQ. The V end was cut by 1 base, the J end by 8 bases, with 25 bases between. The CDR3 nucleotides read TGCGCCAGCAGCTTGCCACGGGGAACAGGGAATGAAGGAGACATTCAGTACTTC. It is translated as CASSLPRGTGNEGDIQYF.

The CDR3 sequence: CASSPAAEVSGANVLTF. The CDR3, as DNA: TGTGCCAGCAGTCCCGCGGCAGAAGTTTCTGGGGCCAACGTCCTGACTTTC. This sequence joins TRBV5-5 and TRBJ2-6; D is ambiguous. This CDR3 has 17 residues. V lost 5 bases, J lost 1 base, and 16 bases lay in between. Germline V lookup: CDR1 SGHKS, CDR2 YYEKEE (reference sequence).

This clone was picked up a small number of times. The chain links TRBV6-5 to TRBJ1-2; the D is unclear. V was pared by 5 bases and J by 3 bases, with 10 bases between. The CDR3 is 13 amino acids. CDR1 and CDR2 from the germline V gene are MNHEY and SVGAGI. CDR3 amino acids: CASSQDLYYGYTF. The CDR3 DNA sequence: TGTGCCAGCAGTCAGGACCTTTACTATGGCTACACCTTC.

This sequence joins TRBV9 and TRBJ2-7; 10 bases map to TRBD1. The germline gives CDR1 SGDLS, CDR2 YYNGEE. Trimming removed 4 bases from V and 6 bases from J; junction bases left unmatched: 10. There are 15 residues in the CDR3. The CDR3 sequence is CASSRGTGAFSEQYF. The CDR3 region has the DNA TGTGCCAGCAGCAGAGGGACAGGGGCCTTCTCCGAGCAGTACTTC.

The V gene is TRBV5-6, the J gene TRBJ1-5; D is uncertain. The CDR3 is made up of 17 amino acids. Germline CDR1 reads SGHDT; CDR2 reads YYEEEE. Trimming removed 4 bases from V and 1 base from J, with 18 bases in between. This CDR3 is CASSLRRSGWSNQPQHF. DNA for the CDR3: TGTGCCAGCAGCCTAAGACGGAGTGGTTGGAGCAATCAGCCCCAGCATTTT.

V usage is TRBV2 and J usage is TRBJ2-2; TRBD2 might be the D (5 bases). V dropped 4 bases and J dropped 0 bases, with 15 bases sitting between them. Germline assignment: CDR1 SNHLY and CDR2 FYNNEI. The CDR3 totals 17 residues. CDR3 nucleotide sequence: TGTGCCAGCAGTGCCTCAGCCCGGCGGGCGAACACCGGGGAGCTGTTTTTT. It encodes CASSASARRANTGELFF.

The chain couples TRBV28 to TRBJ2-2, with 7 bases matching TRBD1. The CDR3 contains 15 residues. CDR1 MDHEN and CDR2 SYDVKM come from the germline V gene. J gave up 6 bases and V 3 bases, and 7 bases lay outside the gene matches. CDR3 bases: TGTGCCAGCAGTTTGGCAGGGGGATTCGCCGGGGAGCTGTTTTTT. It encodes CASSLAGGFAGELFF. Combining the CDR3 with reference TRBV28 and TRBJ2-2 gives the whole variable domain DVKVTQSSRYLVKRTGEKVFLECVQDMDHENMFWYRQDPGLGLRLIYFSYDVKMKEKGDIPEGYSVSREKKERFSLILESASTNQTSMYLCASSLAGGFAGELFFGEGSRLTVL.

The rearrangement uses TRBV28 and TRBJ1-5; D is perhaps TRBD1 (6 bases). Germline values: CDR1 MDHEN, CDR2 SYDVKM. The CDR3 has 16 amino acids. Trimming removed 7 bases from V and 6 bases from J, with 22 bases in between. CDR3 sequence: CASTLSRGAPRQPQHF. CDR3 coding DNA: TGTGCCAGCACCCTATCGAGGGGGGCCCCTCGTCAGCCCCAGCATTTT.

J is TRBJ2-1 and V is TRBV2, with D possibly TRBD1 on 5 matching bases. Between the trimmed V and J ends, which lost 2 bases and 4 bases, there was a span of 12 bases. From germline, CDR1 is SNHLY and CDR2 FYNNEI. The CDR3 spans 15 residues. Written as DNA, the CDR3 is TGTGCCAGCAGTGAAATTCAGGGATCTTACAATGAGCAGTTCTTC. Its translation: CASSEIQGSYNEQFF. Combining the CDR3 with reference TRBV2 and TRBJ2-1 gives the whole variable domain EPEVTQTPSHQVTQMGQEVILRCVPISNHLYFYWYRQILGQKVEFLVSFYNNEISEKSEIFDDQFSVERPDGSNFTLKIRSTKLEDSAMYFCASSEIQGSYNEQFFGPGTRLTVL.

This clone occurred a few times. The rearrangement uses TRBV9 and TRBJ1-6; 7 bases align to TRBD1. CDR3 length: 15 residues. With 6 bases clipped from V and 7 bases from J, the junction kept 10 bases outside the gene matches. Germline lookup yields CDR1 SGDLS and CDR2 YYNGEE. The CDR3 bases are TGTGCCAGCAACCGGGACGGACAGGTCAATTCACCCCTCCACTTT. It encodes CASNRDGQVNSPLHF.

The V and J genes are TRBV20-1 and TRBJ2-1, with 10 bases aligning to TRBD1. The V segment lost 7 bases and the J segment 9 bases; nucleotides outside the gene matches: 3. CDR3 length: 11 residues. Germline CDR1 and CDR2: DFQATT and SNEGSKA (reference sequence). The CDR3 region has the DNA TGCAGTGTTGGGACAGGGGTTGAGCAGTTCTTC. Amino acid sequence: CSVGTGVEQFF.

This clone is classed as medium-sized. The chain links TRBV15 to TRBJ2-2; no clear D. Germline CDR1 is LNHNV and CDR2 is YYDKDF (reference sequence). The CDR3 consists of 12 residues. The V end lost 3 bases, the J end lost 3 bases, and 2 bases lay between the germline ends. CDR3 DNA: TGTGCCACCAGCAGGGACACCGGGGAGCTGTTTTTT. It is translated as CATSRDTGELFF.

V is TRBV27 and J is TRBJ1-6; the match to TRBD1 covers 9 bases. Trimming removed 0 bases from V and 7 bases from J; junction bases left unmatched: 4. CDR3 length equals 16 residues. Per the germline V gene, CDR1 is MNHEY and CDR2 is SMNVEV (reference sequence). CDR3 nucleotide sequence: TGTGCCAGCAGTTTATCATACAGGGGGCCAAATTCACCCCTCCACTTT. As protein: CASSLSYRGPNSPLHF.

This clone has a single count. Other DNA sequences in the sample encode the same CDR3. CDR3 nucleotides: TGCGCCAGCAGAGAGGGACAGTCCAATCAGCCCCAGCATTTT. It encodes CASREGQSNQPQHF. The rearrangement joins TRBV10-2 to TRBJ1-5; 7 bases match TRBD1. The CDR3 has 14 amino acids. V gave up 6 bases and J gave up 3 bases; unmatched junction bases: 5. CDR1 is WSHSY and CDR2 is SAAADI in the germline V gene.

The chain links TRBV28 to TRBJ1-5, with 10 bases fitting TRBD1. This CDR3 comprises 13 residues. With 9 bases clipped from V and 9 bases from J, the junction kept 8 bases outside the gene matches. The V gene's germline CDR1 is MDHEN and CDR2 SYDVKM. CDR3 sequence reads: CASRTGGLRPQHF. The CDR3 DNA follows: TGTGCCAGTAGGACAGGGGGTTTACGGCCCCAGCATTTT. Complete variable domain (other parts from reference TRBV28 and TRBJ1-5): DVKVTQSSRYLVKRTGEKVFLECVQDMDHENMFWYRQDPGLGLRLIYFSYDVKMKEKGDIPEGYSVSREKKERFSLILESASTNQTSMYLCASRTGGLRPQHFGDGTRLSIL.